The rows below give T cell receptor beta chains drawn from one sample of a study of T cells in Graves' hyperthyroidism and ophthalmopathy. TCRdb independently ran MiXCR on the multiplex PCR reads; one entry per CDR3 protein. The profile shows 480,000 or so distinct CDR3 sequences, about 46% of them singletons. The sample consisted of peripheral blood or thyroid tissue (not recorded which). These receptor sequences come from an adult woman with Graves' disease, either hyperthyroidism or ophthalmopathy (not recorded which). Each CDR3 is given with its conserved first and last residue. A D gene is named only where the DNA matches it firmly. Some rows have no size entry. The others give once, few or many, or a class for an expanded clone.

CDR3aa,CDR3nt,abundance,d_gene,v_gene,j_gene
CSARVAGLQETQYF,TGCAGTGCTCGCGTCGCGGGGCTACAAGAGACCCAGTACTTC,.,.,TRBV20-1,TRBJ2-5
CSVLDHSDYGYTF,TGTAGTGTTCTTGATCACTCCGACTATGGCTACACCTTC,.,.,TRBV20-1,TRBJ1-2
CASSRDNTRAFF,TGTGCCAGCAGCCGGGACAATACGAGAGCTTTCTTT,.,.,TRBV12-3/TRBV12-4,TRBJ1-1
CASSRTDREWQF,TGTGCCAGCAGCAGAACCGACAGGGAATGGCAATTT,.,TRBD1,TRBV5-4,TRBJ1-5
CATGQGANQPQHF,TGTGCCACAGGACAGGGGGCCAATCAGCCCCAGCATTTT,.,TRBD1,TRBV24-1,TRBJ1-5
CASSFTRTGNQPQHF,TGTGCCAGCAGTTTCACCCGAACGGGAAATCAGCCCCAGCATTTT,few,.,TRBV6-2/TRBV6-3,TRBJ1-5
CASSQVGGSDEQYF,TGTGCCAGCAGCCAAGTTGGCGGGAGCGACGAGCAGTACTTC,few,TRBD2,TRBV3-1,TRBJ2-7
CSVKEGARTGELFF,TGCAGCGTTAAGGAGGGGGCGCGAACCGGGGAGCTGTTTTTT,once,.,TRBV29-1,TRBJ2-2
CASSNGAFHQPQHF,TGTGCCAGTTCTAACGGGGCCTTTCATCAGCCCCAGCATTTT,once,.,TRBV6-5,TRBJ1-5
CASSLVGTGRTETQYF,TGTGCCAGCAGCTTAGTGGGGACAGGGCGGACTGAGACCCAGTACTTC,.,TRBD1,TRBV7-2,TRBJ2-5
CASSASDYPGTEAFF,TGTGCCAGTAGCGCTTCGGACTACCCGGGCACTGAAGCTTTCTTT,.,.,TRBV9,TRBJ1-1
CSVGIIGTDGYTF,TGCAGCGTTGGAATTATTGGGACAGATGGCTACACCTTC,once,TRBD1,TRBV29-1,TRBJ1-2
CASSLDLDWSNQPQHF,TGTGCCAGCAGTTTAGATCTGGATTGGAGCAATCAGCCCCAGCATTTT,few,.,TRBV28,TRBJ1-5
CASSRAIAGSSYEQYF,TGTGCCAGTAGCCGGGCTATAGCGGGGAGCTCCTACGAGCAGTACTTC,many,TRBD2,TRBV19,TRBJ2-7
CASSLSTAGSYEQYF,TGTGCCAGCAGCTTGAGCACTGCGGGCTCCTACGAGCAGTACTTC,many,.,TRBV5-5,TRBJ2-7
CATSRVRGTYYGYTF,TGTGCCACCAGCAGAGTGAGGGGGACCTACTATGGCTACACCTTC,.,.,TRBV15,TRBJ1-2
CASSLEGINAYEQYF,TGCGCCAGCAGCTTGGAAGGGATAAATGCCTACGAGCAGTACTTC,many,.,TRBV5-1,TRBJ2-7
CASSGARTDTQYF,TGTGCCAGCAGTGGGGCTCGCACAGATACGCAGTATTTT,.,.,TRBV6-5,TRBJ2-3
CASSLLRGKPNYGYTF,TGTGCCAGCAGCTTACTCCGGGGGAAGCCTAACTATGGCTACACCTTC,.,.,TRBV7-2,TRBJ1-2
CASRAGTAMNTEAFF,TGTGCCAGCAGAGCCGGGACAGCTATGAACACTGAAGCTTTCTTT,.,TRBD1,TRBV27,TRBJ1-1
CASSATGELFF,TGTGCCAGCAGTGCCACTGGGGAGCTGTTTTTT,many,.,TRBV9,TRBJ2-2
CATRTSGRAGNTGELFF,TGTGCCACCCGGACTAGCGGGAGGGCCGGGAACACCGGGGAGCTGTTTTTT,.,TRBD2,TRBV10-3,TRBJ2-2
CASSDKGAYEQYF,TGCGCCAGCAGTGATAAAGGGGCCTACGAGCAGTACTTC,few,.,TRBV10-1,TRBJ2-7
CASAGGRPIYEQYF,TGTGCCAGCGCTGGTGGAAGACCCATCTACGAGCAGTACTTC,once,.,TRBV7-2,TRBJ2-7
CAISERGARETQYF,TGTGCCATCAGTGAACGGGGGGCCCGGGAGACCCAGTACTTC,.,.,TRBV10-3,TRBJ2-5
CASSTQVVGTEAFF,TGTGCCAGCAGCACTCAGGTGGTGGGCACTGAAGCTTTCTTT,few,.,TRBV7-2,TRBJ1-1
CSARQGGYGNQPQHF,TGCAGTGCAAGACAGGGGGGTTACGGCAATCAGCCCCAGCATTTT,many,TRBD1,TRBV20-1,TRBJ1-5
CASSASIDTEAFF,TGTGCCAGCAGCGCAAGCATAGACACTGAAGCTTTCTTT,many,.,TRBV9,TRBJ1-1
CSAPPISEGARGQPQHF,TGCAGTGCTCCGCCTATCTCCGAGGGGGCGCGAGGTCAGCCCCAGCATTTT,few,TRBD1,TRBV20-1,TRBJ1-5
CASSKGKGLAGVETQYF,TGTGCCAGCAGTAAAGGGAAAGGACTAGCGGGAGTGGAGACCCAGTACTTC,.,TRBD2,TRBV7-9,TRBJ2-5
CATSRGGTSGSETQYF,TGTGCCACCAGCAGAGGGGGGACTAGCGGGAGTGAGACCCAGTACTTC,.,TRBD2,TRBV15,TRBJ2-5
CSARDTLRAGQGYTF,TGCAGTGCTAGAGATACGTTACGGGCGGGGCAGGGCTACACCTTC,many,.,TRBV20-1,TRBJ1-2
CATSGGRDTEAFF,TGTGCCACCAGTGGGGGGCGGGACACTGAAGCTTTCTTT,few,.,TRBV24-1,TRBJ1-1
CATSRFGTGGIYGYTF,TGTGCCACCAGCAGATTCGGGACAGGGGGAATTTATGGCTACACCTTC,.,TRBD1,TRBV15,TRBJ1-2
CASSFSSTGASGNTIYF,TGTGCCAGCAGTTTTTCCTCGACAGGAGCCTCTGGAAACACCATATATTTT,many,.,TRBV7-2,TRBJ1-3
CASSHRDRGMYSPLHF,TGTGCCAGCAGCCACCGGGACAGGGGGATGTATTCACCCCTCCACTTT,.,TRBD1,TRBV13,TRBJ1-6
CASSARGMSNEKLFF,TGTGCCAGCAGTGCTCGCGGGATGTCTAATGAAAAACTGTTTTTT,.,.,TRBV11-1,TRBJ1-4